A selection of T cell receptor beta chains follows, all from one sample in a study of PD-1 blockade in mismatch repair-deficient tumors. Libraries were prepared by immunoSEQ multiplex PCR; TCRdb keeps only in-frame clonotypes and omits some of them. The data show under 150,000 clones, approximately 91% seen once. The sequences come from peripheral blood, collected almost 74 weeks after starting pembrolizumab. Source of these receptors: an adult with mismatch repair-deficient cancer. Both conserved end residues are part of each CDR3. The D gene is left open where the match is weak. Not all rows give a size; the values are once, few, many and, for expanded clones, a class.

D | size | J | V | DNA | CDR3
TRBD2 | - | TRBJ2-1 | TRBV2 | TGTGCCAGCAGTGGAGCGGGCAGCGGGAGGGCCGGGAATGAGCAGTTCTTC | CASSGAGSGRAGNEQFF
- | - | TRBJ1-3 | TRBV4-1 | TGCGCCAGCAGCCACTGGACAAACTCTGGAAACACCATATATTTT | CASSHWTNSGNTIYF
- | - | TRBJ2-6 | TRBV28 | TGTGCCAGCAGTCTCTCGTGGCGACTCTCTGGGGCCAACGTCCTGACTTTC | CASSLSWRLSGANVLTF
- | - | TRBJ2-7 | TRBV2 | TGTGCCAGCAGTGAAGCGCCAAGAACCTACGAGCAGTACTTC | CASSEAPRTYEQYF
TRBD1 | - | TRBJ2-5 | TRBV28 | TGTGCCAGCAGTTTCGAAGCAGGGGGCGCGGGGGAGACCCAGTACTTC | CASSFEAGGAGETQYF
- | - | TRBJ2-2 | TRBV25-1 | TGTGCCAGCAGTGGGTCTTCGAACACCAGGGAGCTGTTTTTT | CASSGSSNTRELFF
TRBD1 | - | TRBJ2-1 | TRBV19 | TGTGCCAGTAGTATCAGGGGGTTGGCACACAATGAGCAGTTCTTC | CASSIRGLAHNEQFF
- | - | TRBJ1-1 | TRBV21-1 | TGTGCCAGCAGACCCGGTCCAGACACTTTGAACACTGAAGCTTTCTTT | CASRPGPDTLNTEAFF
- | - | TRBJ2-1 | TRBV11-2 | TGTGCCAGCAGCGGAGGGGTGAGCTCCTACAATGAGCAGTTCTTC | CASSGGVSSYNEQFF
- | - | TRBJ2-5 | TRBV19 | TGTGCCAGTAGTATAGGGGTGGCGGACCCCCAAGAGACCCAGTACTTC | CASSIGVADPQETQYF
- | - | TRBJ1-2 | TRBV4-1 | TGCGCCAGCAGCGAGATAGGGGCCTATGGCTACACCTTC | CASSEIGAYGYTF
TRBD1 | - | TRBJ2-7 | TRBV11-2 | TGTGCCAGCAGCTTAGACGACAGGGTGAGCTCCTACGAGCAGTACTTC | CASSLDDRVSSYEQYF
- | - | TRBJ2-7 | TRBV5-4 | TGTGCCAGCAGCCCGAGCCGCACAGGCCTCCACGAGCAGTACTTC | CASSPSRTGLHEQYF
TRBD2 | - | TRBJ2-7 | TRBV13 | TGTGCCAGCAGCAGGGGACTAGCGAACTACGAGCAGTACTTC | CASSRGLANYEQYF
- | - | TRBJ2-7 | TRBV11-2 | TGTGCCAGCAGCCACGGGGCTAGGGAGCAGTACTTC | CASSHGAREQYF
TRBD1 | - | TRBJ1-1 | TRBV27 | TGTGCCAGCACCGCCACAGGGGCGAGGGCCGCTTTCTTT | CASTATGARAAFF
TRBD1 | - | TRBJ1-2 | TRBV7-6 | TGTGCCAGCAGCTTAGCGGAAGACAGGGGAAGTGGCTACACCTTC | CASSLAEDRGSGYTF
TRBD1 | once | TRBJ2-2 | TRBV28 | TGTGCCAGCAGTTTAAATTCTTGGGACAGGGAAAACACCGGGGAGCTGTTTTTT | CASSLNSWDRENTGELFF
- | - | TRBJ2-5 | TRBV15 | TGTGCCACCAGCAGAGATTACGGGTTGACCGAGACCCAGTACTTC | CATSRDYGLTETQYF
- | - | TRBJ2-3 | TRBV18 | TGTGCCAGCTCACTCTTATCCAGGGATCAAGATACGCAGTATTTT | CASSLLSRDQDTQYF
TRBD1 | - | TRBJ2-7 | TRBV4-2 | TGTGCCAGCAGCCAAGGTACAGGGGTCTACGAGCAGTACTTC | CASSQGTGVYEQYF
- | - | TRBJ2-7 | TRBV27 | TGTGCCAGCAGTTTCTATTTCGGGCACGAGCAGTACTTC | CASSFYFGHEQYF
- | - | TRBJ2-2 | TRBV27 | TGTGCCAGCCTCCCGAGTGGTACCGGGGAGCTGTTTTTT | CASLPSGTGELFF
TRBD2 | - | TRBJ2-7 | TRBV2 | TGTGCCAGCAGGGACCTAGCGGGAGTCGCCTACGAGCAGTACTTC | CASRDLAGVAYEQYF
TRBD2 | - | TRBJ2-3 | TRBV9 | TGTGCCAGCAGCGTCTCGCGGGGTAGCGGGAGTACGCAGTATTTT | CASSVSRGSGSTQYF
TRBD1 | - | TRBJ2-7 | TRBV29-1 | TGCAGCGTTGAAGGGACAGGGGCCGAGCAGTACTTC | CSVEGTGAEQYF
- | - | TRBJ2-1 | TRBV4-3 | TGCGCCAGCAGCCAAGATCGGGGGGCCGGGGGGTATGAGCAGTTCTTC | CASSQDRGAGGYEQFF
- | - | TRBJ2-1 | TRBV2 | TGTGCCAGCAGTGAAGCGTTCTTAGCGGCATCCTACAATGAGCAGTTCTTC | CASSEAFLAASYNEQFF
TRBD2 | - | TRBJ2-1 | TRBV7-6 | TGTGCCAGCAGCTCAATAGCGGGAGCAAGAGATGAGCAGTTCTTC | CASSSIAGARDEQFF
- | once | TRBJ1-1 | TRBV5-1 | TGCGCCAGCAGCTTGAGAGGTAACACTGAAGCTTTCTTT | CASSLRGNTEAFF
- | - | TRBJ1-2 | TRBV7-9 | TGTGCCAGCAGCTTAATGTCAGTGGAGCCCCTAGATGGCTACACCTTC | CASSLMSVEPLDGYTF
TRBD2 | - | TRBJ2-1 | TRBV29-1 | TGCAGCGTTATAGCGGGAGGGTACAATGAGCAGTTCTTC | CSVIAGGYNEQFF
TRBD2 | - | TRBJ2-7 | TRBV11-1 | TGTGCCAGCAGCCCAACTAGCGGGAGCTCCTACGAGCAGTACTTC | CASSPTSGSSYEQYF
TRBD1 | once | TRBJ2-5 | TRBV4-1 | TGCGCCAGCAGCCCCAGACAGGGGCAAGAGACCCAGTACTTC | CASSPRQGQETQYF
TRBD1 | - | TRBJ2-1 | TRBV19 | TGTGCCAGTAGTATCTCTGGGACAGGGCTGTACAATGAGCAGTTCTTC | CASSISGTGLYNEQFF
TRBD2 | - | TRBJ2-2 | TRBV4-2 | TGTGCCAGCAGCCCGGAAGCGGGAGGGCCTCCCGGGGAGCTGTTTTTT | CASSPEAGGPPGELFF
TRBD2 | - | TRBJ2-1 | TRBV27 | TGTGCCAGCAGTCCCGGGACTAGCGGAGGGAATGAGCAGTTCTTC | CASSPGTSGGNEQFF
- | - | TRBJ2-3 | TRBV4-1 | TGCGCCAGCAGCCAAGATTATGGTGGGGGGCGCGTAGATACGCAGTATTTT | CASSQDYGGGRVDTQYF
- | - | TRBJ2-1 | TRBV4-3 | TGCGCCAGCAGCCAAGATTGGCAGGGGCTATTCAATGAGCAGTTCTTC | CASSQDWQGLFNEQFF
- | - | TRBJ2-1 | TRBV29-1 | TGCAGCGTTGAAGATCGAGGGCGGAGCTCCTACAATGAGCAGTTCTTC | CSVEDRGRSSYNEQFF
- | - | TRBJ1-4 | TRBV11-2 | TGTGCCAGCAGCTTAGAAGTTTTGGGAGCAACTAATGAAAAACTGTTTTTT | CASSLEVLGATNEKLFF
- | - | TRBJ1-4 | TRBV27 | TGTGCCAGCAGTTTGAGGACTTATGAAAAACTGTTTTTT | CASSLRTYEKLFF
- | - | TRBJ1-5 | TRBV7-3 | TGTGCCAGCAGTTGCAACCAGCCCCAGCATTTT | CASSCNQPQHF
- | - | TRBJ2-1 | TRBV27 | TGTGCCAGCAGTGGGCTGATGGGGGACGCCTACAATGAGCAGTTCTTC | CASSGLMGDAYNEQFF
- | - | TRBJ1-3 | TRBV25-1 | TGTGCCAGCAGTGAATGGGGTGACAGTGGAAACACCATATATTTT | CASSEWGDSGNTIYF
- | - | TRBJ1-5 | TRBV7-9 | TGTGCCAGCAGCATCCAGGGTCAGCCCCAGCATTTT | CASSIQGQPQHF
- | - | TRBJ2-3 | TRBV13 | TGTGCCAGCAGCTCCAGGCGGGCCTTGCACACAGATACGCAGTATTTT | CASSSRRALHTDTQYF
- | - | TRBJ2-1 | TRBV11-2 | TGTGCCAGCAGCTTAGTCAGGGGGGCGGCAGGTGAGCAGTTCTTC | CASSLVRGAAGEQFF
- | few | TRBJ2-3 | TRBV6-4 | TGTGCCAGCAGTGGGGACAGCACAGATACGCAGTATTTT | CASSGDSTDTQYF
- | few | TRBJ2-2 | TRBV6-1 | TGTGCCAGCAGTGAAGCTGCAGAGAACACCGGGGAGCTGTTTTTT | CASSEAAENTGELFF